The sequence of this T cell receptor beta chain was determined in a study of HIV-infected children after antiretroviral therapy interruption. Study summary: In continuous treatment, analyzed samples were from weeks 0, 48 and 150.

RNA-based 3' RACE libraries used unique molecular identifiers. From the 3' RACE reads, TCRdb called clonotypes with MiXCR, one entry per CDR3 protein. This table has tens of thousands of distinct CDR3 sequences, 4.3% appearing once. This clonotype was seen ten or more times. The CDR3 has 12 amino acids. CDR1 SGHKS and CDR2 YYEKEE come from the germline V gene (reference sequence). V lost 4 bases and J 2 bases, leaving 6 bases between the germline ends. Indicated treatment: PENTA 11 planned treatment interruption arm or continuous ART arm. The sample consisted of CD45RA+ CD4+ T cells from PBMCs, pooled from several time points, taken from a donor given antiretroviral therapy, either interrupted or continuous. Regarding subset: naive CD4+ CD45RA+ CD45RO- T cells. This chain connects TRBV5-5 to TRBJ2-5, with D perhaps matching TRBD1 (5 bases). This TCR was sampled from a pool of human donors with HIV. The CDR3 reads CASSPGQETQYF. The CDR3 nucleotides are TGTGCCAGCAGCCCAGGGCAAGAGACCCAGTACTTC.